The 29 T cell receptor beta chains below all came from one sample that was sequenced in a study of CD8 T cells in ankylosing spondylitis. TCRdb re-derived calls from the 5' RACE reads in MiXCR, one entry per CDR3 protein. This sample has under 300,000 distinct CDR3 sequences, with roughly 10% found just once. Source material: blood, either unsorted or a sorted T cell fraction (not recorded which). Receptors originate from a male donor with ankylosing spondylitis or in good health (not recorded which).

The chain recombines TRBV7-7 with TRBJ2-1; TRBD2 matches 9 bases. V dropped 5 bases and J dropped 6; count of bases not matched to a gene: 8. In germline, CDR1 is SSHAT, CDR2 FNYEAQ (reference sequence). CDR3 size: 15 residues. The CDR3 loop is CASSPGTSPSNEQFF. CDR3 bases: TGTGCCAGCAGCCCCGGGACTAGCCCGTCCAATGAGCAGTTCTTC.

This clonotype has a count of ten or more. The CDR3 DNA follows: TGCAGTGCTAGCGGGACAGCGACAGATACGCAGTATTTT. Protein sequence: CSASGTATDTQYF. J is TRBJ2-3 and V is TRBV20-1, with TRBD1 matching over 7 bases. Germline CDR1 reads DFQATT; CDR2 reads SNEGSKA (reference sequence). V gave up 3 bases and J gave up 3 bases; unmatched junction bases: 3. The CDR3 is 13 residues long.

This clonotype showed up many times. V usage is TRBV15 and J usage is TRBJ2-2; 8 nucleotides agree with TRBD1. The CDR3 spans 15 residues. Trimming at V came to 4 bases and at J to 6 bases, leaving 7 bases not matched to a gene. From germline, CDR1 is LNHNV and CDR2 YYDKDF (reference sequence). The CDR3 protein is CATSKGQDAPGELFF. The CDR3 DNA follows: TGTGCCACCAGCAAGGGACAGGACGCCCCCGGGGAGCTGTTTTTT.

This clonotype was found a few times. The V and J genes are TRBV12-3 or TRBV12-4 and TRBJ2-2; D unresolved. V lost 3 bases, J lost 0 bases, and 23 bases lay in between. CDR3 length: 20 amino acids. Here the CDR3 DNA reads TGTGCCAGCAGTTTGTATAGTGGCTACGCTGGCCCTACGAACACCGGGGAGCTGTTTTTT. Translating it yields CASSLYSGYAGPTNTGELFF.

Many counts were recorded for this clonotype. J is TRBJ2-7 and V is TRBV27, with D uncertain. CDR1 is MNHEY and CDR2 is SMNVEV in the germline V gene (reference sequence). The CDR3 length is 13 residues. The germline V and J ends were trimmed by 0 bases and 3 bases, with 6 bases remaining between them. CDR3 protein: CASSLSTYYEQYF. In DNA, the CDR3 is TGTGCCAGCAGTTTATCGACGTACTACGAGCAGTACTTC.

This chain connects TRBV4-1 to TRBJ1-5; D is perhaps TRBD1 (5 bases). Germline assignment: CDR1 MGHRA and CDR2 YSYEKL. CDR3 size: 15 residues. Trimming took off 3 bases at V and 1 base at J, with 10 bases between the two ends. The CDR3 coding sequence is TGCGCCAGCAGCCAGGGCAGGGCGAGCAATCAGCCCCAGCATTTT. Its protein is CASSQGRASNQPQHF.

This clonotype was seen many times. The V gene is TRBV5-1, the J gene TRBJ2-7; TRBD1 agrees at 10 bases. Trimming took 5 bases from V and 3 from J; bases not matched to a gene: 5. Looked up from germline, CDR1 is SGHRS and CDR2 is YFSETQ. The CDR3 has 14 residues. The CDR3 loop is CASSGQGGRYEQYF. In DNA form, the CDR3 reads TGCGCCAGCAGTGGACAGGGGGGGCGCTACGAGCAGTACTTC.

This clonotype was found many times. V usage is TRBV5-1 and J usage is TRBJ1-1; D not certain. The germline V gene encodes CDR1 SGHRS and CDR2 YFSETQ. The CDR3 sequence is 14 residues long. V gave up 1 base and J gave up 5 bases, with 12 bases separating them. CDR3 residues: CASSLTRRSTEAFF. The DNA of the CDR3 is TGCGCCAGCAGCTTGACCCGGAGAAGTACTGAAGCTTTCTTT.

This chain's CDR3 is CASSESLLDRGRRNQYF. The CDR3 region has the DNA TGCGCCAGCAGTGAGTCCCTACTTGACAGGGGAAGACGGAACCAGTACTTC. This chain uses TRBV10-2 with TRBJ2-5; 8 bases agree with TRBD1. The CDR3 length is 17 residues. The germline V gene has CDR1 WSHSY and CDR2 SAAADI. V lost 0 bases and J lost 10; bases outside the gene matches: 16.

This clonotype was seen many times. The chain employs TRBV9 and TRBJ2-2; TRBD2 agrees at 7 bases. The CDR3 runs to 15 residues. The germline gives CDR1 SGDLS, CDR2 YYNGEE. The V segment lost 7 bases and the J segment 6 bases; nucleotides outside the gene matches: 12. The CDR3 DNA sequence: TGTGCCAGCGGTGCCCTTAGCGGGTGGGCCGGGGAGCTGTTTTTT. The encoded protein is CASGALSGWAGELFF. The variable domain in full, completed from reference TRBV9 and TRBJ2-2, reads DSGVTQTPKHLITATGQRVTLRCSPRSGDLSVYWYQQSLDQGLQFLIQYYNGEERAKGNILERFSAQQFPDLHSELNLSSLELGDSALYFCASGALSGWAGELFFGEGSRLTVL.

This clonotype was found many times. CDR3 coding DNA: TGTGCCAGCAGCTCTCAAAGGGGGATACAGCCCCAGCATTTT. It yields the protein CASSSQRGIQPQHF. The chain joins TRBV5-5 to TRBJ1-5; possible D gene TRBD1, 6 bases. This CDR3 is 14 amino acids long. In germline, CDR1 is SGHKS, CDR2 YYEKEE (reference sequence). V gave up 3 bases and J gave up 7 bases, with 14 bases separating them.

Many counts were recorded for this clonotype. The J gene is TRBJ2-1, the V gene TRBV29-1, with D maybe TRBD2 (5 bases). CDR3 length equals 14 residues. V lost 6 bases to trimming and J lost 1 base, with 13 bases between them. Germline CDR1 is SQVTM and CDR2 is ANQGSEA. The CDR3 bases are TGCAGCGTGGTGGGGAGACTATCCTACAATGAGCAGTTCTTC. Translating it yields CSVVGRLSYNEQFF.

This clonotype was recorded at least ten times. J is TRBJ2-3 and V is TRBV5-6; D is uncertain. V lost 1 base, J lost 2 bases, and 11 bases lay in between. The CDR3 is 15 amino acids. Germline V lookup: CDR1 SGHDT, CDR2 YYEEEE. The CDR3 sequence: CASSLWSAHTDTQYF. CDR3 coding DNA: TGTGCCAGCAGCTTGTGGTCGGCCCACACAGATACGCAGTATTTT.

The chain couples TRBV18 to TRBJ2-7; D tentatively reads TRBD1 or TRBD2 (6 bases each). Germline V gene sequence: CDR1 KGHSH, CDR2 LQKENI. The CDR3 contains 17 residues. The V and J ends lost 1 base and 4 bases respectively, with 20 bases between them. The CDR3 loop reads CASSPLGGPSGSYEQYF. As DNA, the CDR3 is TGTGCCAGCTCACCACTCGGGGGCCCCAGCGGGTCGTACGAGCAGTACTTC.

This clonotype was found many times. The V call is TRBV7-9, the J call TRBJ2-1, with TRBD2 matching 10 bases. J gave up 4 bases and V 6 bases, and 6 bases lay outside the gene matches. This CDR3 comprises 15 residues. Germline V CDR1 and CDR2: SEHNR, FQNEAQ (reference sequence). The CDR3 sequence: CASSAGTSAYNEQFF. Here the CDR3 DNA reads TGTGCCAGCAGTGCCGGGACTAGCGCATACAATGAGCAGTTCTTC.

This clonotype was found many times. The CDR3 loop is CSVEMLADTQYF. In nucleotides, the CDR3 is TGCAGCGTTGAAATGTTGGCAGATACGCAGTATTTT. This chain uses TRBV29-1 with TRBJ2-3, with no clear D. V was pared by 2 bases and J by 4 bases, with 7 bases between. This CDR3 spans 12 amino acids. Germline values: CDR1 SQVTM, CDR2 ANQGSEA.

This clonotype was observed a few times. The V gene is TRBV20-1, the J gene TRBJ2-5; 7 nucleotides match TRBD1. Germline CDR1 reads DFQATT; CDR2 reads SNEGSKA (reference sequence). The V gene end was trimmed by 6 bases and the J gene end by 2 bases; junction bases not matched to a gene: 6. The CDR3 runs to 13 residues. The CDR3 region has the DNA TGCAGTGCGCCTAACAGGGGACAAGAGACCCAGTACTTC. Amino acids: CSAPNRGQETQYF.

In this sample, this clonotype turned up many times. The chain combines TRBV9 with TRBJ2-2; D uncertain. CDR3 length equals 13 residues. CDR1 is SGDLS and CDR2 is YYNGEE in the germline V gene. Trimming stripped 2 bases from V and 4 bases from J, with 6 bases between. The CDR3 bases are TGTGCCAGCAGCGTCTTGGTCACCGGGGAGCTGTTTTTT. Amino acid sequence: CASSVLVTGELFF. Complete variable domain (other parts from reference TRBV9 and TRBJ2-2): DSGVTQTPKHLITATGQRVTLRCSPRSGDLSVYWYQQSLDQGLQFLIQYYNGEERAKGNILERFSAQQFPDLHSELNLSSLELGDSALYFCASSVLVTGELFFGEGSRLTVL.

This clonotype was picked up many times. The CDR3 DNA sequence: TGTGCCACCAGCAGAGATTTAGGGGCTAGCGGTGTAAAGCAGTACTTC. This gives the protein CATSRDLGASGVKQYF. The gene calls are TRBV15 and TRBJ2-7, with 7 bases fitting TRBD2. The CDR3 has 16 amino acids. Trimming cost V 0 bases and J 8 bases; bases outside gene matches: 13. Germline V gives CDR1 LNHNV, CDR2 YYDKDF (reference sequence). Full variable domain (outside the CDR3, taken from reference TRBV15 and TRBJ2-7): DAMVIQNPRYQVTQFGKPVTLSCSQTLNHNVMYWYQQKSSQAPKLLFHYYDKDFNNEADTPDNFQSRRPNTSFCFLDIRSPGLGDTAMYLCATSRDLGASGVKQYFGPGTRLTVT.

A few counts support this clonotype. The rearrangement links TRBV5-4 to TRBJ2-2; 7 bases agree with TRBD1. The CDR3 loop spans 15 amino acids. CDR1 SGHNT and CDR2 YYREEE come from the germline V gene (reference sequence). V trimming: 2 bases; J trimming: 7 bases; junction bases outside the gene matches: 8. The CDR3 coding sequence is TGTGCCAGCAGCTTCGGGGACAGATCACACGGGGAGCTGTTTTTT. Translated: CASSFGDRSHGELFF.

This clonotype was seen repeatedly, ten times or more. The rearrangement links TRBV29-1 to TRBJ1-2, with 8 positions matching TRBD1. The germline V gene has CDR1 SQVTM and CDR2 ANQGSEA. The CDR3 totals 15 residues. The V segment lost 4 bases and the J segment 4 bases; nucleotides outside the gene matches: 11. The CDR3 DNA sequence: TGCAGCGTTGTCGAAGTAGGGACAGGCTTCTATGGCTACACCTTC. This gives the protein CSVVEVGTGFYGYTF.

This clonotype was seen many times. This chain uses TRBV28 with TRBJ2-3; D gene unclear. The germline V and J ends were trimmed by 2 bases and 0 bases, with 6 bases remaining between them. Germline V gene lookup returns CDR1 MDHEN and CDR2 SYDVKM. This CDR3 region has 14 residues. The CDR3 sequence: CASSLLTSTDTQYF. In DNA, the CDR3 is TGTGCCAGCAGTTTACTTACTAGCACAGATACGCAGTATTTT.

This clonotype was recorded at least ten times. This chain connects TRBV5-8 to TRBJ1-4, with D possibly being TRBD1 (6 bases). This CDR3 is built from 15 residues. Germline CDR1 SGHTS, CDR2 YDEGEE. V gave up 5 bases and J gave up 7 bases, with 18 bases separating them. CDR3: CASSPQGSWSEKLFF. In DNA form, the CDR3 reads TGTGCCAGCAGTCCACAGGGTTCATGGAGTGAAAAACTGTTTTTT.

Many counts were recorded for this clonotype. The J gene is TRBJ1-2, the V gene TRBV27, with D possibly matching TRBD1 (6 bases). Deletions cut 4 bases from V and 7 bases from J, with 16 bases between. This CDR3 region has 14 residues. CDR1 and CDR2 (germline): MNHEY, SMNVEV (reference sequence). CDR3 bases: TGTGCCAGCAGTTCGACCCTACAGGGACGTGGCTACACCTTC. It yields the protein CASSSTLQGRGYTF.

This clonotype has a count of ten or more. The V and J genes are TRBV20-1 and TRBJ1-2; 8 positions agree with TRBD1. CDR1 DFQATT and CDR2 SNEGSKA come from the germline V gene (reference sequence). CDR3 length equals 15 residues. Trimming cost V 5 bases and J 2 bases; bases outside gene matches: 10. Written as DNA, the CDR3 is TGCAGTGCTGAGACAGGGGAAGCAGCGAACTATGGCTACACCTTC. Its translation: CSAETGEAANYGYTF.

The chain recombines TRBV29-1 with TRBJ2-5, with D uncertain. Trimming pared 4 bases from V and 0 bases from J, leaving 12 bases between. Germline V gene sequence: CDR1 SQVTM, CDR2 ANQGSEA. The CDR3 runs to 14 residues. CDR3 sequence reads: CSVVGLTDQETQYF. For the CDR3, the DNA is TGCAGCGTTGTCGGCCTCACCGACCAAGAGACCCAGTACTTC.

The CDR3: CASTTTNRLADDNEQFF. DNA of the CDR3: TGTGCCAGCACCACTACTAATCGACTAGCGGATGACAATGAGCAGTTCTTC. V and J are TRBV7-8 and TRBJ2-1; TRBD2 matches 9 bases. The junction had 15 bases not matched to a gene; V was cut back by 7 bases and J by 5 bases. Germline values: CDR1 SGHVS, CDR2 FQNEAQ. CDR3 length: 17 residues.

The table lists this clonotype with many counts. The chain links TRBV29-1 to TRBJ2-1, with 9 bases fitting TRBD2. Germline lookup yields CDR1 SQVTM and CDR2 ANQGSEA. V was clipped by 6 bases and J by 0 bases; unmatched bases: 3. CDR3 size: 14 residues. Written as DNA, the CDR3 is TGCAGCGTGATACTAGCGGGCTCCTACAATGAGCAGTTCTTC. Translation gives CSVILAGSYNEQFF.

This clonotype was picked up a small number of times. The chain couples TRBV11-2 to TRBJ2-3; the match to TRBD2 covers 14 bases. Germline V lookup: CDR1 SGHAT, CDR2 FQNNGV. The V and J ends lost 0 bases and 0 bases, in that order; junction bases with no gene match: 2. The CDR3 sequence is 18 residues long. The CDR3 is CASSLEGLAGASTDTQYF. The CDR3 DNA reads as TGTGCCAGCAGCTTAGAGGGACTAGCGGGAGCAAGCACAGATACGCAGTATTTT.